Shown below are 3 T cell receptor beta chains from a single sample sequenced in a study of cytomegalovirus exposure and HLA in healthy donors. Both 60 Vbeta primers and 13 Jbeta primers went into the PCR. Libraries were prepared by immunoSEQ multiplex PCR; TCRdb keeps only in-frame clonotypes and omits some of them. The sample includes 110,000 to 150,000 clones, 80% of them seen just once. The sample consisted of PBMCs. These receptors were obtained from a male donor in good health and CMV-seronegative.

The chain joins TRBV30 to TRBJ1-5, with D perhaps TRBD1 (5 bases). The CDR3 spans 13 residues. V lost 8 bases and J 4 bases, leaving 15 bases between the germline ends. The germline V gene has CDR1 GTSNPN and CDR2 SVGIG (reference sequence). CDR3 region: CARDSTQNQPQHF. For the CDR3, the DNA is TGTGCCCGGGACTCAACCCAAAATCAGCCCCAGCATTTT.

The rearrangement links TRBV6-1 to TRBJ1-2, with 8 bases matching TRBD1. V dropped 1 base and J dropped 8; count of bases not matched to a gene: 6. CDR3 length equals 14 residues. Germline V gene sequence: CDR1 MNHNS, CDR2 SASEGT. CDR3 sequence reads: CASSEVDRASGYTF. The CDR3 nucleotides read TGTGCCAGCAGTGAAGTGGACAGGGCGAGCGGCTACACCTTC.

This clone was detected only a few times. The V and J genes are TRBV7-2 and TRBJ2-2; 7 bases are shared with TRBD1. After removal of 5 bases from V and 4 bases from J, the junction contained 4 bases not matched to a gene. CDR3 length: 14 amino acids. Germline V CDR1 and CDR2: SGHTA, FQGNSA. CDR3 nucleotides: TGTGCCAGCAGCCTACAGGGGAGCACCGGGGAGCTGTTTTTT. Protein: CASSLQGSTGELFF.